A selection of T cell receptor beta chains follows, all from one sample in a study of beta chain features in type 1 diabetes. Sequenced by immunoSEQ multiplex PCR; TCRdb stores in-frame clones only, minus some. The sample lists 200,000 to 250,000 clones; around 65% were seen once. Sample: naive CD4+ T cells from blood. The receptor set was obtained from a man younger than 45 in good health. CDR3s include the opening cysteine and the closing phenylalanine or tryptophan. The D gene is left open where the match is weak. The listing skips clone size in some rows; elsewhere it reads once, few, many or a size class.

J gene | clone size | D gene | V gene | CDR3 DNA | CDR3 protein
TRBJ2-3 | . | . | TRBV29-1 | TGCAGCGTGGGGTGGACTACAGATACGCAGTATTTT | CSVGWTTDTQYF
TRBJ2-7 | few | . | TRBV5-4 | TGTGCCAGCAGCTTGGACCGCTACGAGCAGTACTTC | CASSLDRYEQYF
TRBJ1-6 | . | . | TRBV2 | TGTGCCAGCAGTGAACGAGGCAGGAGGAGCTCCTATAATTCACCCCTCCACTTT | CASSERGRRSSYNSPLHF
TRBJ1-4 | . | . | TRBV4-2 | TGTGCCAGCAGCCAAGCAGAGAATGAAAAACTGTTTTTT | CASSQAENEKLFF
TRBJ2-2 | . | . | TRBV4-2 | TGTGCCAGCAGCCAGGTCGGCCTGAACACCGGGGAGCTGTTTTTT | CASSQVGLNTGELFF
TRBJ2-1 | . | . | TRBV9 | TGTGCCAGCAGCGTAGAGGGACTCGCGGGAAGGAGCTCCTACAATGAGCAGTTCTTC | CASSVEGLAGRSSYNEQFF
TRBJ2-5 | . | TRBD1 | TRBV28 | TGTGCCAGCAGTCCGCCGGGACAGGGGAAAGAGACCCAGTACTTC | CASSPPGQGKETQYF
TRBJ2-3 | . | TRBD1 | TRBV7-2 | TGTGCCAGCAGCCGGGACAGGGGCGCAGATACGCAGTATTTT | CASSRDRGADTQYF
TRBJ2-1 | once | TRBD2 | TRBV29-1 | TGCAGCGTTGAAGATTTTAAGGCTAGCGGATACAATGAGCAGTTCTTC | CSVEDFKASGYNEQFF
TRBJ2-7 | . | . | TRBV14 | TGTGCCAGCAGCCAAGTATCCGGGCCCTACGAGCAGTACTTC | CASSQVSGPYEQYF
TRBJ2-3 | . | . | TRBV14 | TGTGCCAGCAGCCCGGGACTCGAGTCGGTAGATACGCAGTATTTT | CASSPGLESVDTQYF
TRBJ2-3 | few | TRBD2 | TRBV30 | TGTGCCTGGAACAACGGACTAGCGGGGGGACCAGATACGCAGTATTTT | CAWNNGLAGGPDTQYF
TRBJ1-1 | . | . | TRBV30 | TGTGCCTGGACCCTGGCAGGGTACACTGAAGCTTTCTTT | CAWTLAGYTEAFF
TRBJ2-1 | . | TRBD1 | TRBV4-3 | TGCGCCAGCAGCCACGGACAGGGAGTCAATGAGCAGTTCTTC | CASSHGQGVNEQFF
TRBJ2-7 | . | . | TRBV30 | TGTGCCTGGAGTGTACGACGGACCTACGAGCAGTACTTC | CAWSVRRTYEQYF
TRBJ2-7 | . | . | TRBV30 | TGTGCCTGGAGTGTTGGAGTAGCTGCGTACGAGCAGTACTTC | CAWSVGVAAYEQYF
TRBJ2-3 | few | TRBD1 | TRBV10-3 | TGTGCCATCAGTACAGGGGATAGCACAGATACGCAGTATTTT | CAISTGDSTDTQYF
TRBJ2-3 | . | . | TRBV14 | TGTGCCAGCAGCCTTCTGGGGGCGGCGCATACGCAGTATTTT | CASSLLGAAHTQYF
TRBJ2-7 | . | TRBD2 | TRBV28 | TGTGCCAGCGCCGGGACTAGGCAGCACGAGCAGTACTTC | CASAGTRQHEQYF
TRBJ2-1 | . | . | TRBV9 | TGTGCCAGCAGCGTAATTGGGAGCTCCTACAATGAGCAGTTCTTC | CASSVIGSSYNEQFF
TRBJ2-5 | once | TRBD1 | TRBV30 | TGTGCCTGGAGTATGAGACAGGGGTTTACAGAGACCCAGTACTTC | CAWSMRQGFTETQYF
TRBJ2-4 | . | . | TRBV5-4 | TGTGCCAGCAGCGCCAACGGACTAGCCAAAAACATTCAGTACTTC | CASSANGLAKNIQYF
TRBJ1-6 | . | . | TRBV30 | TGTGCCTGGAGGCGCCGGGGAGGTAATTCACCCCTCCACTTT | CAWRRRGGNSPLHF
TRBJ2-7 | . | TRBD1 | TRBV7-6 | TGTGCCAGCAGCTTACTCCCCCGGGACAGATTCTCCTACGAGCAGTACTTC | CASSLLPRDRFSYEQYF
TRBJ1-4 | few | . | TRBV30 | TGTGCCTGGAGTGTACGAAGTAACGGTGAAAAACTGTTTTTT | CAWSVRSNGEKLFF
TRBJ2-3 | . | . | TRBV4-1 | TGCGCCAGCAGCCAAGTCGGGGTGACAGATACGCAGTATTTT | CASSQVGVTDTQYF